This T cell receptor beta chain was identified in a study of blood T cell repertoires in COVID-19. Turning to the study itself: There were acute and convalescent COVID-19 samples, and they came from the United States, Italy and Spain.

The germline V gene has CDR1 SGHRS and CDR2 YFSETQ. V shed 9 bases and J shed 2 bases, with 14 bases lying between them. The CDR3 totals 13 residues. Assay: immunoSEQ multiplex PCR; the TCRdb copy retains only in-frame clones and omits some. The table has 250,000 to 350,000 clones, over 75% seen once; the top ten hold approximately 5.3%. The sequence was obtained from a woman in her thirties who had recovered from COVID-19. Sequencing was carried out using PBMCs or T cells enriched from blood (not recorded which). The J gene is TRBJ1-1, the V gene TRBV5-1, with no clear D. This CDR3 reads CATKQNVNTEAFF. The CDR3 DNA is TGCGCCACCAAACAGAATGTTAACACTGAAGCTTTCTTT.